Listed below are T cell receptor beta chains from one sample, sequenced in a study of cytotoxic CD8 clonotypes in ibrutinib-treated CLL. The method was immunoSEQ multiplex PCR; TCRdb's version includes in-frame clones alone and lacks a portion of them. This sample has 150,000 or so clones, with approximately 80% found just once. Material: PBMCs, obtained after 36 months of ibrutinib treatment. All receptors come from a human donor with chronic lymphocytic leukemia. Both conserved end residues are trimmed from each CDR3. The order of the fields is J gene, V gene, CDR3 length, CDR3 protein.

TRBJ2-2 TRBV4-2 16 ASSLTTSGGAGTGELF
TRBJ1-4 TRBV6-5 12 ASSRRDRVEKLF
TRBJ1-6 TRBV5-1 14 ASSQGRLSYNSPLH
TRBJ2-1 TRBV19 15 ASSIGTSGSLGNEQF
TRBJ1-2 TRBV5-1 10 ASSGTGYGYT
TRBJ2-4 TRBV30 11 AWSVGDLGIQY
TRBJ2-1 TRBV28 11 ASSLGRGGFSL
TRBJ1-2 TRBV6-6 13 ASSTLTRSDTGYT
TRBJ2-1 TRBV6-5 13 ASTPGQGLYNEQF
TRBJ1-2 TRBV19 12 ASSSLSRYYGYT
TRBJ1-4 TRBV6-5 12 ASSTGTGYEKLF
TRBJ2-2 TRBV5-1 14 ASSTGQGAGTGELF
TRBJ2-7 TRBV25-1 10 ASSGVQSEQY
TRBJ2-7 TRBV27 11 ASSYRQGHEQY
TRBJ1-1 TRBV2 12 ASSGGMVNTEAF
TRBJ1-4 TRBV28 11 ASEGWSNEKLF
TRBJ2-1 TRBV4-1 14 ASSQEPSGIYNEQF
TRBJ1-1 TRBV11-2 12 ASSLGTVNTEAF
TRBJ1-1 TRBV6-1 11 AIKWEGNTEAF
TRBJ2-1 TRBV7-3 13 ASSLERISYNEQF
TRBJ2-3 TRBV18 11 ASSPMGSDTQY
TRBJ1-5 TRBV4-1 13 ASSQVWGAAQPQH
TRBJ1-5 TRBV7-9 14 ASSLNGGGPNQPQH
TRBJ2-7 TRBV27 11 ASSSGGAYEQY
TRBJ2-5 TRBV5-4 11 ASSLGELRTQY
TRBJ2-3 TRBV28 16 ASSLNHPVSSDTDTQY
TRBJ1-4 TRBV7-2 11 ASSFKMSEKLF
TRBJ2-7 TRBV6-6 12 ASKVREGNYEQY